This T cell receptor beta chain was retrieved from a study of blood T cell repertoires in COVID-19. Across the study: COVID-19 samples collected from the United States, Italy and Spain covered acute and convalescent phases. Nucleic acid was either cDNA or gDNA, and it came from T cells, B-cell-depleted T cells, or PBMCs.

In the study's own analysis: Estimated nucleated cell counts came from reference gene primer amplification. The repertoire was sequenced with immunoSEQ multiplex PCR; TCRdb's copy has only in-frame clones and lacks some. V and J calls and clone size come straight from that table; D and trimming were deduced from the DNA. The data contain almost 250,000 clones, about 82% of them singletons. The CDR3 covers 11 residues. CDR1 and CDR2 from the germline V gene are MNHNS and SASEGT. Trimming took 1 base from V and 9 from J, leaving 4 bases between them. Followed over time, Seattle patients had been enrolled while infection was active.

Source material: peripheral blood. The sequence was obtained from an elderly woman with COVID-19, enrolled during active disease. This chain links TRBV6-1 with TRBJ1-5; unclear D gene. CDR3 sequence: CASSEGAPQHF. The CDR3 DNA reads TGTGCCAGCAGTGAAGGGGCGCCCCAGCATTTT.